The 7 T cell receptor beta chains below come from one sample, sequenced in a study of cytomegalovirus exposure and HLA in healthy donors (dated by TCRdb to the late 2010s). Library generation was performed with the immunoSEQ multiplex PCR assay. For the multiplex PCR, a mixture combining 60 forward primers for TCR Vbeta segments and 13 reverse primers for TCR Jbeta segments was used. Held by TCRdb, this immuneACCESS table contains in-frame sequences only and omits some clones. Under half of the omission traces to an unresolved V gene where checked; the cause of the rest is unknown. The sample table contains 95,000 to 150,000 clones; only one count was recorded for just over 65% of them. The top ten clonotypes cover 1.5% to 1.7% of the sample. The sequencing sample was made of PBMCs. These TCRs come from a man between 18 and 35 years old in good health and CMV-seronegative.

V gene TRBV29-1 combines with J gene TRBJ1-1; 7 positions match TRBD1. J lost 9 bases, V lost 2 bases, and 9 bases had no gene match. There are 13 residues in the CDR3. Germline assignment: CDR1 SQVTM and CDR2 ANQGSEA. CDR3 amino acids: CSVELTRGRQAFF. The CDR3 nucleotides read TGCAGCGTTGAACTTACAAGGGGGCGTCAAGCTTTCTTT.

CDR3 nucleotide sequence: TGTGCCAGCAGCTCCGACAGGGGGCTCGGGTATACTGAAGCTTTCTTT. It specifies CASSSDRGLGYTEAFF. J is TRBJ1-1 and V is TRBV13, with 10 nucleotides matching TRBD1. V lost 4 bases and J lost 5; bases outside the gene matches: 10. This CDR3 contains 16 residues. Germline assignment: CDR1 PRHDT and CDR2 FYEKMQ (reference sequence).

The chain couples TRBV9 to TRBJ1-3; no firm D call. This CDR3 region has 15 residues. CDR1 and CDR2 from the germline V gene are SGDLS and YYNGEE. Trimming removed 0 bases from V and 0 bases from J, with 7 bases in between. The CDR3 region is CASSVDGSSGNTIYF. The CDR3 DNA reads as TGTGCCAGCAGCGTAGACGGTAGCTCTGGAAACACCATATATTTT.

The chain recombines TRBV6-1 with TRBJ2-5, with 7 positions matching TRBD1. This CDR3 has 17 amino acids. J lost 6 bases, V lost 4 bases, and 17 bases had no gene match. Germline V gives CDR1 MNHNS, CDR2 SASEGT. The DNA of the CDR3 is TGTGCCAGCAGTGGGGGGACAGTCCCCCGTCAGGGAAAGACCCAGTACTTC. This encodes CASSGGTVPRQGKTQYF.

This clone was observed a single time. The V and J genes are TRBV25-1 and TRBJ2-3, with D possibly matching TRBD1 (5 bases). V lost 2 bases to trimming and J lost 0 bases, with 12 bases between them. The CDR3 covers 16 residues. Germline CDR1 MGHDK, CDR2 SYGVNS. CDR3 DNA: TGTGCCAGCAGTGAAGGGGCCACTTTAAGCACAGATACGCAGTATTTT. This sequence encodes CASSEGATLSTDTQYF.

The sample holds a few counts of this clone. The chain uses TRBV6-5 and TRBJ1-1, with D possibly matching TRBD1 (6 bases). CDR1 MNHEY and CDR2 SVGAGI come from the germline V gene. The V end was cut by 2 bases, the J end by 11 bases, with 15 bases between. The CDR3 is 13 residues long. This CDR3 is CASSYANTGNAFF. As DNA, the CDR3 is TGTGCCAGCAGTTACGCCAATACAGGGAACGCTTTCTTT.

The rearrangement uses TRBV7-9 and TRBJ2-1, with D possibly TRBD1 on 6 matching bases. V dropped 5 bases and J dropped 5 bases, with 10 bases sitting between them. Germline CDR1 SEHNR, CDR2 FQNEAQ (reference sequence). The CDR3 spans 13 residues. Here the CDR3 reads CASSPRTDNEQFF. The CDR3 DNA is TGTGCCAGCAGCCCGAGGACAGACAATGAGCAGTTCTTC.